This passage covers 24 T cell receptor beta chains from one sample sequenced in a study of T cells in Graves' hyperthyroidism and ophthalmopathy. Amplification of TCR beta CDR3 regions used RNA as the template. The HTBI set primed first-round TCR CDR3 RT-PCR. TCRdb itself ran the multiplex PCR reads through MiXCR, one entry per CDR3 protein. The data hold around 340,000 distinct CDR3 sequences, with about 21% observed a single time. The sequenced sample consisted of blood. The receptors were sampled from a woman aged 45-59 years with Graves' hyperthyroidism.

This chain joins TRBV15 and TRBJ2-5; D remains unclear. The germline V gene has CDR1 LNHNV and CDR2 YYDKDF (reference sequence). This CDR3 contains 12 residues. Trimming took 6 bases from V and 1 from J, leaving 6 bases between them. DNA for the CDR3: TGTGCCACCAGAAAACTCCAAGAGACCCAGTACTTC. As protein: CATRKLQETQYF.

The V and J genes are TRBV19 and TRBJ1-5, with a weak D call TRBD1 (5 bases). The V end lost 6 bases, the J end lost 5 bases, and 14 bases lay between the germline ends. CDR1 and CDR2 from the germline V gene are LNHDA and SQIVND (reference sequence). This CDR3 contains 14 residues. DNA of the CDR3: TGTGCCAGTAGAGGCCAGGGAGATCATCAGCCCCAGCATTTT. Its protein product is CASRGQGDHQPQHF.

J is TRBJ2-2 and V is TRBV19; tentative D call: TRBD1 (6 bases). The CDR3 covers 14 residues. V was cut by 5 bases and J by 6 bases, with 13 bases left in between. Germline CDR1 reads LNHDA; CDR2 reads SQIVND (reference sequence). The CDR3 is CASSPGQSSGELFF. Here the CDR3 DNA reads TGTGCCAGTAGTCCTGGACAGAGCTCCGGGGAGCTGTTTTTT.

Comment on this clonotype: A clone one base away is much larger, so this may be a read error. This chain connects TRBV7-6 to TRBJ1-1; 7 positions match TRBD1. With V trimmed by 5 bases and J by 3 bases, 3 bases remained unmatched. Per germline, CDR1 SGHVS and CDR2 FNYEAQ. The CDR3 length is 13 residues. Here the CDR3 reads CASSRRGDTEAFF. The CDR3 nucleotides read TGTGCCAGCAGCCGCAGGGGGGACACTGAAGCTTTCTTT.

This clonotype was counted ten times or more. The CDR3, as DNA: TGTGCCAGCAGCCCCCGGACAGATACGCAGTATTTT. Translated: CASSPRTDTQYF. The V and J genes are TRBV28 and TRBJ2-3; D is ambiguous. Germline values: CDR1 MDHEN, CDR2 SYDVKM. The CDR3 runs to 12 residues. The V end lost 6 bases, the J end lost 3 bases, and 7 bases lay between the germline ends.

The gene calls are TRBV28 and TRBJ2-1; 10 bases match TRBD2. Germline V CDR1 and CDR2: MDHEN, SYDVKM. Trimming at V came to 5 bases and at J to 3 bases, leaving 4 bases not matched to a gene. The CDR3 length is 15 residues. CDR3 in DNA: TGTGCCAGCAGTCATGGACTAGCGGTCTACAATGAGCAGTTCTTC. It encodes CASSHGLAVYNEQFF.

This clonotype was detected ten times or more. The CDR3 region is CASSYEDRTTHRNTEAFF. CDR3 nucleotide sequence: TGTGCCAGCAGTTACGAGGACAGGACAACTCATCGGAACACTGAAGCTTTCTTT. This chain uses TRBV6-7 with TRBJ1-1; 7 bases are shared with TRBD1. TRBV6-7 is an ORF for which the function is uncertain. This CDR3 region has 18 residues. V lost 2 bases and J lost 1; bases outside the gene matches: 13.

Comments on this clonotype: This may arise from a read error, as a much more abundant clone is one base away. This chain joins TRBV6-2 or TRBV6-3 and TRBJ2-7; D gene uncertain. The germline V gene has CDR1 MNHEY and CDR2 SVGEGT. This CDR3 is built from 12 residues. CDR3 nucleotides: TGTGCCAGCAGTTGGGCAATCTACGAGCAGTGCTTC. Protein: CASSWAIYEQCF.

This clonotype has only a few counts. This chain uses TRBV28 with TRBJ2-2; 7 bases align to TRBD1. With V trimmed by 6 bases and J by 0 bases, 10 bases remained unmatched. The germline CDR1 and CDR2 sequences are MDHEN and SYDVKM. The CDR3 covers 17 residues. The CDR3 sequence is CASSRSPGTANTGELFF. CDR3 bases: TGTGCCAGCAGCCGCTCACCCGGGACAGCGAACACCGGGGAGCTGTTTTTT.

V and J are TRBV5-1 and TRBJ1-5, with TRBD1 as a possible D gene (6 bases). Germline CDR1 SGHRS, CDR2 YFSETQ. CDR3 length equals 14 residues. Trimming removed 3 bases at V and 4 bases at J, with 11 bases between. DNA for the CDR3: TGCGCCAGCAGCTCGGGACACGCAAATCAGCCCCAGCATTTT. Amino acids: CASSSGHANQPQHF.

This clonotype showed up many times. This chain joins TRBV6-1 and TRBJ1-1; D is unclear. Germline V CDR1 and CDR2: MNHNS, SASEGT. Trimming took 8 bases from V and 1 from J, leaving 11 bases between them. This CDR3 spans 13 amino acids. CDR3 nucleotides: TGTGCCAGCTCGGGAAGGACGAACACTGAAGCTTTCTTT. Translated, it gives CASSGRTNTEAFF.

There are many counts of this clonotype. The gene calls are TRBV3-1 and TRBJ1-6; no definite D call. CDR3 length equals 15 residues. V lost 0 bases, J lost 2 bases, and 5 bases lay in between. The germline V gene encodes CDR1 LGHDT and CDR2 YNNKEL (reference sequence). The CDR3: CASSQERAYNSPLHF. The CDR3 DNA is TGTGCCAGCAGCCAAGAACGTGCCTATAATTCACCCCTCCACTTT.

The chain links TRBV12-3 or TRBV12-4 to TRBJ2-1; D perhaps matches TRBD1 (6 bases). This CDR3 is built from 16 residues. V shed 7 bases and J shed 7 bases, with 23 bases lying between them. The CDR3 loop reads CASTNLGTTPKNEQFF. Written as DNA, the CDR3 is TGTGCCAGCACCAATCTGGGGACAACGCCAAAGAATGAGCAGTTCTTC.

This clonotype appeared many times. The chain is built from TRBV3-1 and TRBJ2-3; weak D call: TRBD1 (5 bases). The CDR3 is 15 residues long. Looked up from germline, CDR1 is LGHDT and CDR2 is YNNKEL (reference sequence). V gave up 7 bases and J gave up 5 bases, with 19 bases separating them. CDR3 nucleotides: TGTGCCAGCACTAGTTGGCAGGGCGGTGGAGATACGCAGTATTTT. It codes for CASTSWQGGGDTQYF.

This clonotype was recorded many times. This chain links TRBV30 with TRBJ1-5, with a tentative D call TRBD1 (6 bases). Trimming cost V 0 bases and J 7 bases, with 10 bases left between them. The CDR3 has 13 amino acids. Germline V gene lookup returns CDR1 GTSNPN and CDR2 SVGIG (reference sequence). The CDR3 is CAWSVQGDQPQHF. The CDR3 DNA sequence: TGTGCCTGGAGTGTACAGGGAGACCAGCCCCAGCATTTT.

This clonotype was seen repeatedly, ten times or more. CDR3 sequence (DNA): TGTGCCACCAGTGATTACCTCGGGACACCGCAAGAGACCCAGTACTTC. This gives the protein CATSDYLGTPQETQYF. The V gene is TRBV24-1, the J gene TRBJ2-5; D is possibly TRBD1 (6 bases). The CDR3 runs 16 residues. Germline loops: CDR1 KGHDR, CDR2 SFDVKD. With 2 bases removed from V and 2 bases from J, the gap between germline ends came to 14 bases.

Note on this clonotype: A much larger clone lies a single base off, so this may be a read error. The J gene is TRBJ1-4, the V gene TRBV19; 7 nucleotides agree with TRBD1. V trimming: 3 bases; J trimming: 0 bases; junction bases outside the gene matches: 7. The germline V gene encodes CDR1 LNHDA and CDR2 SQIVND (reference sequence). The CDR3 totals 17 residues. CDR3 sequence reads: CASSIRTGRTTNEKLFF. The CDR3 nucleotides are TGTGCCAGTAGTATTAGGACAGGACGAACAACTAATGAAAAACTGTTTTTT.

This clonotype was counted ten times or more. The chain employs TRBV19 and TRBJ2-7; TRBD1 aligns across 10 bases. J lost 7 bases, V lost 9 bases, and 9 bases had no gene match. This CDR3 has 13 residues. Looked up from germline, CDR1 is LNHDA and CDR2 is SQIVND (reference sequence). The CDR3 DNA follows: TGTGCCAGCGCGGGACAGGGGTCGGGGGAGCAGTACTTC. As protein: CASAGQGSGEQYF.

With regard to this clonotype: Since a much larger clone is just one base distant, this may be a read error. CDR3 DNA sequence: TGTGCCAGCAGTAGGACAACCAGCAATCAGCCCCAGCATTTT. Translating it yields CASSRTTSNQPQHF. The genes are TRBV2 and TRBJ1-5, with D possibly being TRBD1 (5 bases). V dropped 5 bases and J dropped 1 base, with 9 bases sitting between them. Germline-derived CDR1 and CDR2 are SNHLY and FYNNEI. The CDR3 loop spans 14 amino acids.

This clonotype was seen at least ten times. This chain links TRBV27 with TRBJ2-7; 7 bases fit TRBD2. With 3 bases clipped from V and 3 bases from J, the junction kept 11 bases outside the gene matches. The CDR3 consists of 16 residues. The germline CDR1 and CDR2 sequences are MNHEY and SMNVEV (reference sequence). CDR3 nucleotide sequence: TGTGCCAGCAGTTTTTGGGCGGGAGCCCCGGGCTACGAGCAGTACTTC. Translating gives CASSFWAGAPGYEQYF.

This rearrangement joins TRBV20-1 to TRBJ2-2, with 13 nucleotides matching TRBD2. CDR3 length: 16 residues. Germline assignment: CDR1 DFQATT and CDR2 SNEGSKA (reference sequence). Trimming took 6 bases from V and 5 from J; bases not matched to a gene: 9. The CDR3 nucleotides are TGCAGTGCGGCGGGACTAGCGGGATCAGGAACCGGGGAGCTGTTTTTT. It encodes CSAAGLAGSGTGELFF.

V and J are TRBV2 and TRBJ2-3; TRBD1 matches 7 bases. This CDR3 has 14 amino acids. The V and J ends lost 5 bases and 2 bases, in that order; junction bases with no gene match: 4. The germline gives CDR1 SNHLY, CDR2 FYNNEI. CDR3 sequence: CASSRTGFTDTQYF. DNA of the CDR3: TGTGCCAGCAGTCGGACAGGATTCACAGATACGCAGTATTTT.

V is TRBV6-5 and J is TRBJ2-7; maybe TRBD1 (6 bases). In germline, CDR1 is MNHEY, CDR2 SVGAGI. The CDR3 is 15 residues long. V lost 0 bases to trimming and J lost 6 bases, with 15 bases between them. CDR3: CASSYSNRESGEQYF. The CDR3 bases are TGTGCCAGCAGTTACTCGAACAGGGAGAGTGGCGAGCAGTACTTC.

Concerning this clonotype: A much larger clonotype is one base distant, so this may be a read error. The chain couples TRBV7-8 to TRBJ1-5; no reliable D call. V lost 5 bases and J 5 bases, leaving 13 bases between the germline ends. Germline CDR1 is SGHVS and CDR2 is FQNEAQ. The CDR3 runs 14 residues. CDR3 residues: CASSPLLRDQPQHF. The CDR3 DNA reads TGTGCCAGCAGCCCACTGTTGAGGGATCAGCCCCAGCATTTT.